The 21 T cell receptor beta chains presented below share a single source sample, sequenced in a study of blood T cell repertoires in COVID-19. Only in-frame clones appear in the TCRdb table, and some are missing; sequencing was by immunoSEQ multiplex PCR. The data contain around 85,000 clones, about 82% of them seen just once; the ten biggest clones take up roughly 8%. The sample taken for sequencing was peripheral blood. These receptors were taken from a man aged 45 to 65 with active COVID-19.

In DNA form, the CDR3 reads TGTGCCAGCAGTCCCTACCCGAGTGCAACTAATGAAAAACTGTTTTTT. It specifies CASSPYPSATNEKLFF. V and J are TRBV28 and TRBJ1-4; D not certain. Germline V gives CDR1 MDHEN, CDR2 SYDVKM. Trimming left V 5 bases short and J 0 bases short, with 13 bases between. The CDR3 extends over 16 amino acids.

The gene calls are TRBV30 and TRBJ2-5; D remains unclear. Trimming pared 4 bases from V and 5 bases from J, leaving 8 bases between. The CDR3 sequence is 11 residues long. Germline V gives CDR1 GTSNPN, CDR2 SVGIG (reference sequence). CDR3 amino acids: CAWNFFETQYF. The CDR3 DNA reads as TGTGCCTGGAATTTCTTCGAGACCCAGTACTTC.

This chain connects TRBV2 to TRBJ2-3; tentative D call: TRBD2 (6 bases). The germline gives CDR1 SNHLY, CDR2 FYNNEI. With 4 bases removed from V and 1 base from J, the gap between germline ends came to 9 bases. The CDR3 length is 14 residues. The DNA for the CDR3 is TGTGCCAGCAGTGTTACGGGGGGCACAGATACGCAGTATTTT. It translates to CASSVTGGTDTQYF.

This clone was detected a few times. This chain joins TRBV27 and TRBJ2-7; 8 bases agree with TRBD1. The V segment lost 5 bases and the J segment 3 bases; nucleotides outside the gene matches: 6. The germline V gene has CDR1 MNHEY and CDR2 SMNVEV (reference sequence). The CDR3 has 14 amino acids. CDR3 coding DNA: TGTGCCAGCAGTCTAGGACAGGGTGGCTACGAGCAGTACTTC. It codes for CASSLGQGGYEQYF.

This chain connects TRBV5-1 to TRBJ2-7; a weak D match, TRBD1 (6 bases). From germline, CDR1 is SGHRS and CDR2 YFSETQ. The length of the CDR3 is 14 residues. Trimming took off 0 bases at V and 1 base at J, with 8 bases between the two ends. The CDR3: CASSLGQESYEQYF. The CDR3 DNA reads TGCGCCAGCAGCTTGGGACAGGAGTCCTACGAGCAGTACTTC.

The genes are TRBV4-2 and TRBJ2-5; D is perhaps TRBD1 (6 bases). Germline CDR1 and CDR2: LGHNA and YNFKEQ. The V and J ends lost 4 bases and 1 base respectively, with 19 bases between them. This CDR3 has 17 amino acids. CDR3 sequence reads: CASSLSHREGVQETQYF. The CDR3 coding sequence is TGTGCCAGCAGCCTTTCCCACCGTGAGGGGGTCCAAGAGACCCAGTACTTC.

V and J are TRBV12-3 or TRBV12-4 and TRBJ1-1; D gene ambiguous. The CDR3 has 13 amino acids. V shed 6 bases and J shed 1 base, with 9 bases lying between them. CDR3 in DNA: TGTGCCAGCAGAGGGCGGGAGAACACTGAAGCTTTCTTT. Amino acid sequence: CASRGRENTEAFF.

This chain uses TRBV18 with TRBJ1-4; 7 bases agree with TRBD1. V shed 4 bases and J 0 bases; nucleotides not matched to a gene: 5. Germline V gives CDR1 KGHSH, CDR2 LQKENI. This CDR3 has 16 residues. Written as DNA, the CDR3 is TGTGCCAGCTCACACGGTACAGGGGCAACTAATGAAAAACTGTTTTTT. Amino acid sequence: CASSHGTGATNEKLFF.

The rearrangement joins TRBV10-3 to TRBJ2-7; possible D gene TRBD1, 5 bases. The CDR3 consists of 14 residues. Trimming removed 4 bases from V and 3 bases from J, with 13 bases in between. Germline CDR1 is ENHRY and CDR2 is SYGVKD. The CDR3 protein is CAISGRDRHYEQYF. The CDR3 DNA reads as TGTGCCATCAGTGGGCGCGACAGACACTACGAGCAGTACTTC.

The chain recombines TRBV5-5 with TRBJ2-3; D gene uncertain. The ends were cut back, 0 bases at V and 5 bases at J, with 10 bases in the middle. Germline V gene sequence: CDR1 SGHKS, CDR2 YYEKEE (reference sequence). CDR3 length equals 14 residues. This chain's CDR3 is CASSLAGSEDTQYF. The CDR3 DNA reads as TGTGCCAGCAGCTTGGCAGGATCTGAAGATACGCAGTATTTT.

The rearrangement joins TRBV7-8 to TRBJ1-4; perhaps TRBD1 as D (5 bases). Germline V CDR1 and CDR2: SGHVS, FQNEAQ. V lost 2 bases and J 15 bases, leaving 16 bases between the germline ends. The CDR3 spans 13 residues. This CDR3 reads CASSLYVQRDLFF. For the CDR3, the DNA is TGTGCCAGCAGCTTATACGTCCAAAGGGACTTGTTTTTT.

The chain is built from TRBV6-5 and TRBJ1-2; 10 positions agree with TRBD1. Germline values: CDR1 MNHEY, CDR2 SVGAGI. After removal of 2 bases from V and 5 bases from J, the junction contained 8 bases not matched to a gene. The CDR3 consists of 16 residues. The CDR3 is CASSYTRTGGGYGYTF. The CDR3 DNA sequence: TGTGCCAGCAGTTACACCCGGACAGGGGGTGGGTATGGCTACACCTTC.

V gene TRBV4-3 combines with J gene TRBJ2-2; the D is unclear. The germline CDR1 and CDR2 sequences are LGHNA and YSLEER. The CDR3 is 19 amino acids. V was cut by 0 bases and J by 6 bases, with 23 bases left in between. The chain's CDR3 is CASSQEPFDGGLWAGELFF. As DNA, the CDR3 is TGCGCCAGCAGCCAAGAGCCATTTGATGGTGGGCTCTGGGCCGGGGAGCTGTTTTTT.

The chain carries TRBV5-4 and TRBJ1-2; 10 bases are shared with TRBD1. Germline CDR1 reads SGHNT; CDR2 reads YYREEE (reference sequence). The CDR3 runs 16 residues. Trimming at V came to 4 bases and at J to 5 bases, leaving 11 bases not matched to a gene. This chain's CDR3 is CASSLRQGAGGYGYTF. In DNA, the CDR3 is TGTGCCAGCAGCCTCAGACAGGGGGCGGGCGGGTATGGCTACACCTTC.

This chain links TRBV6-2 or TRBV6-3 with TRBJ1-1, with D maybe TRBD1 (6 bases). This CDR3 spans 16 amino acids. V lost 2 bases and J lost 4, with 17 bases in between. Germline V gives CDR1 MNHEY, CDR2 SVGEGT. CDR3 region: CASSYPPGGGTTEAFF. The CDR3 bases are TGTGCCAGCAGTTACCCCCCGGGAGGGGGGACCACTGAAGCTTTCTTT.

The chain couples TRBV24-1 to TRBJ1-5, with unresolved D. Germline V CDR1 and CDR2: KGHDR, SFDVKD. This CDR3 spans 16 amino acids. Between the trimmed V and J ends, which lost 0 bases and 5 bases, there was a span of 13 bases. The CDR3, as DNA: TGTGCCACCAGTGATTTGTTTCCAGACCGGGATCAGCCCCAGCATTTT. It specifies CATSDLFPDRDQPQHF.

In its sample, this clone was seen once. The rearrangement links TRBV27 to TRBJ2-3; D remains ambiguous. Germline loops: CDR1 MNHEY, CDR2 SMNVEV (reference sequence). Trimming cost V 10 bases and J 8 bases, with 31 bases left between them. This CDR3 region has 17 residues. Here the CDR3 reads CATSATQLHFQKSTQYF. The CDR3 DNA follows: TGTGCCACCTCAGCAACCCAACTACACTTTCAAAAGAGTACGCAGTATTTT.

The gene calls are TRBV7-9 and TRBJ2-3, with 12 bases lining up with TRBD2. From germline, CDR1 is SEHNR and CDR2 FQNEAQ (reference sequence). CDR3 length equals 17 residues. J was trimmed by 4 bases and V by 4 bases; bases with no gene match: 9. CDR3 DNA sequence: TGTGCCAGCAGCTCCGGGACTAGCGGGCTCGGCGCAGATACGCAGTATTTT. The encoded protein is CASSSGTSGLGADTQYF.

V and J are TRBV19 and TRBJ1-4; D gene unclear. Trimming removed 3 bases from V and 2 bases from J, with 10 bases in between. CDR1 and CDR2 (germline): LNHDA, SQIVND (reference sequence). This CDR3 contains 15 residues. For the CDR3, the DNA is TGTGCCAGTAGTATCAGGAGGACGACTAATGAAAAACTGTTTTTT. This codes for CASSIRRTTNEKLFF.

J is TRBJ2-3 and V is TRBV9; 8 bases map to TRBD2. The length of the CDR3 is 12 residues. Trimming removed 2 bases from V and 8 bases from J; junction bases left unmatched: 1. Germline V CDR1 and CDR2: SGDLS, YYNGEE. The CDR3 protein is CASSVGGVTQYF. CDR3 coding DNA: TGTGCCAGCAGCGTCGGGGGGGTTACGCAGTATTTT.

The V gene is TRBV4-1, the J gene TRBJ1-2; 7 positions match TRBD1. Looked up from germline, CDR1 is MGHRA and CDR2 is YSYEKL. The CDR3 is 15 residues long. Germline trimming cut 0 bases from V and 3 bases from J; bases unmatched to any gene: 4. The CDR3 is CASSQDEGAYYGYTF. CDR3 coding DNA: TGCGCCAGCAGCCAAGATGAGGGGGCCTACTATGGCTACACCTTC.